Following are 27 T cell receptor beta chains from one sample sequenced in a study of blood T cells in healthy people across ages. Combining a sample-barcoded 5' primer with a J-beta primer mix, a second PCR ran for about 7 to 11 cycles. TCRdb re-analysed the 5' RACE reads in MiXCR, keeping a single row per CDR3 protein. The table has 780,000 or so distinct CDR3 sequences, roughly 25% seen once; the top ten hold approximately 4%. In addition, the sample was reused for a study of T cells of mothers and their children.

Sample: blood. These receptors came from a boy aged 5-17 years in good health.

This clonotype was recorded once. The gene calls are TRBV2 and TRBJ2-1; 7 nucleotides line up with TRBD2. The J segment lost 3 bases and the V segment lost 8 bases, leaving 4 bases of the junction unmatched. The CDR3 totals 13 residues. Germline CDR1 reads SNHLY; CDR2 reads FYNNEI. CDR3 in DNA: TGTGCCAGCCTAGCGGTTGGCTACAATGAGCAGTTCTTC. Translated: CASLAVGYNEQFF.

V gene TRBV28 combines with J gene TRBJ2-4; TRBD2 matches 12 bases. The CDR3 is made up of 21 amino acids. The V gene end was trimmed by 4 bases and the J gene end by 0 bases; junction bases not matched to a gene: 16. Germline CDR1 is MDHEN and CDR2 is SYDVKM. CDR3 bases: TGTGCCAGCAGTTCATCGGATGGACTAGCGGGGAACCCCTTAGCCAAAAACATTCAGTACTTC. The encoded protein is CASSSSDGLAGNPLAKNIQYF.

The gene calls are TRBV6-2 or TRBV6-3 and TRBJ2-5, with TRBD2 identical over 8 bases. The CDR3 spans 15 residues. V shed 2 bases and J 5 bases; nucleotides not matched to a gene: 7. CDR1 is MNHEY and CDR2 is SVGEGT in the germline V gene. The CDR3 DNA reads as TGTGCCAGCAGTTACCTAGCGGGTCAAGGGGAGACCCAGTACTTC. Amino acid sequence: CASSYLAGQGETQYF.

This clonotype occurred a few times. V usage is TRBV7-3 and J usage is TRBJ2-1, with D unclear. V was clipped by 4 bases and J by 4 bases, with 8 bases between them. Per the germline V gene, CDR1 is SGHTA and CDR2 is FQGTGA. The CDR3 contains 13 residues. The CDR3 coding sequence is TGTGCCAGCAGCTCCCCACCTTACAATGAGCAGTTCTTC. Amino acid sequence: CASSSPPYNEQFF.

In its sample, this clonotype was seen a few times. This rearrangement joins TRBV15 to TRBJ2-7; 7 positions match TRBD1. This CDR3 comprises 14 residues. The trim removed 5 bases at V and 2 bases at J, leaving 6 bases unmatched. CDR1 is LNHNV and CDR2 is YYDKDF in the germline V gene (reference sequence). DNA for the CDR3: TGTGCCACCAGCGCCCCGGGACAGACCTACGAGCAGTACTTC. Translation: CATSAPGQTYEQYF.

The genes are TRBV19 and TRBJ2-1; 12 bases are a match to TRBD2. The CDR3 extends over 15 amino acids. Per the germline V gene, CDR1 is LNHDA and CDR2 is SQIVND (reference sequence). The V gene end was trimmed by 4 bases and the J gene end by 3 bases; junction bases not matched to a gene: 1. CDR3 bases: TGTGCCAGTAGTAGACTAGCGGGGGACTACAATGAGCAGTTCTTC. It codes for CASSRLAGDYNEQFF.

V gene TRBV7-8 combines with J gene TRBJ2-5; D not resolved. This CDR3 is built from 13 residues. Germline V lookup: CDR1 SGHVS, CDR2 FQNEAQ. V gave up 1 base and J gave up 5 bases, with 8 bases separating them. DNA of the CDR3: TGTGCCAGCAGCTTAGAGGTTTGGGAGACCCAGTACTTC. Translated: CASSLEVWETQYF.

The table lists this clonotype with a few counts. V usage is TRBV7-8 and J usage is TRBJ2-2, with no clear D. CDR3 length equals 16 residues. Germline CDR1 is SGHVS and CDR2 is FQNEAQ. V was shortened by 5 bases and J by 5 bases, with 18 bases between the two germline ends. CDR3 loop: CASSPRVASRTGELFF. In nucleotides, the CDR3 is TGTGCCAGCAGCCCCCGGGTAGCCTCGAGAACCGGGGAGCTGTTTTTT. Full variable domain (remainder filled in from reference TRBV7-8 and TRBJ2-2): GAGVSQSPRYKVAKRGQDVALRCDPISGHVSLFWYQQALGQGPEFLTYFQNEAQLDKSGLPSDRFFAERPEGSVSTLKIQRTQQEDSAVYLCASSPRVASRTGELFFGEGSRLTVL.

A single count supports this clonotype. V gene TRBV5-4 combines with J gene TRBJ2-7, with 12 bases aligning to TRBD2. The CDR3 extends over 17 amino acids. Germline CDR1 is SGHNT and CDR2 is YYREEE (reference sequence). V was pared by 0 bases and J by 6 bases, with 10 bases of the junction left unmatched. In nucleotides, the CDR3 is TGTGCCAGCAGCTTGGATGCGCCCCTAGCGGGAGGGATCGAGCAGTACTTC. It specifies CASSLDAPLAGGIEQYF.

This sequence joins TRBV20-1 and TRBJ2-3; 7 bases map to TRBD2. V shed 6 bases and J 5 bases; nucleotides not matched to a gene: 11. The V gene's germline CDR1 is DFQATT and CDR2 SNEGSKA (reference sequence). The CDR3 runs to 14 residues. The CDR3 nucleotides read TGCAGTGCCCTCGGGGCGGGAGTTAGAGATACGCAGTATTTT. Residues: CSALGAGVRDTQYF.

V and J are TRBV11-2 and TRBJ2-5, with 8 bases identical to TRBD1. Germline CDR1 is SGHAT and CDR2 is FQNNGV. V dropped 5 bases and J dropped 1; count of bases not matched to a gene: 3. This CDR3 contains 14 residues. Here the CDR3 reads CASSRTGFQETQYF. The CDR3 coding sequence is TGTGCCAGCAGCCGGACAGGGTTCCAAGAGACCCAGTACTTC.

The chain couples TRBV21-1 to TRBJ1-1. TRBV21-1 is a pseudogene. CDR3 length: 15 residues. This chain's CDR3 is CASSKGGSGDTEAFF. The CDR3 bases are TGTGCCAGCAGCAAAGGCGGCAGTGGGGACACTGAAGCTTTCTTT.

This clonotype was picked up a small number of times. CDR3 DNA sequence: TGTGCCAGCAGCGATGGACCGGGACTAGCGGGGACTCAAGAGACCCAGTACTTC. Residues: CASSDGPGLAGTQETQYF. V is TRBV9 and J is TRBJ2-5; TRBD2 matches at 13 bases. The germline V gene encodes CDR1 SGDLS and CDR2 YYNGEE. The CDR3 totals 18 residues. V lost 3 bases, J lost 2 bases, and 10 bases stayed unmatched.

CDR3 DNA: TGCAGTGCTAGCCATGGGACGGTGTACGAGCAGTACTTC. This encodes CSASHGTVYEQYF. The rearrangement links TRBV20-1 to TRBJ2-7; D may match TRBD1 or TRBD2 (5 bases each). With 3 bases removed from V and 4 bases from J, the gap between germline ends came to 13 bases. There are 13 residues in the CDR3. Germline-derived CDR1 and CDR2 are DFQATT and SNEGSKA (reference sequence).

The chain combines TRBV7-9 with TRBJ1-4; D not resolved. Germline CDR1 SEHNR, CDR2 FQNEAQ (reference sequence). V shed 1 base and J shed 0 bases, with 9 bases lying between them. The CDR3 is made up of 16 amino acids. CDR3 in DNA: TGTGCCAGCAGCTTAGTTGCCAAAGCAACTAATGAAAAACTGTTTTTT. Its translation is CASSLVAKATNEKLFF.

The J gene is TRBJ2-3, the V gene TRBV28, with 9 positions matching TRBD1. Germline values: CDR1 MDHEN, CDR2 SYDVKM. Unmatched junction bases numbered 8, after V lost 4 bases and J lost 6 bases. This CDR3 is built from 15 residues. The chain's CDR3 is CASSSTRQGVDTQYF. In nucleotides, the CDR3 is TGTGCCAGCAGTTCCACTAGACAGGGGGTCGATACGCAGTATTTT.

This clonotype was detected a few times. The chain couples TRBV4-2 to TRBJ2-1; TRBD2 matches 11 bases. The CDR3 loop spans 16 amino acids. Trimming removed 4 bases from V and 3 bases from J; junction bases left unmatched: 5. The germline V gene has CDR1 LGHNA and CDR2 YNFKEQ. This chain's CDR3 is CASSPGTSGDYNEQFF. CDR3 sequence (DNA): TGTGCCAGCAGCCCTGGGACTAGCGGAGACTACAATGAGCAGTTCTTC.

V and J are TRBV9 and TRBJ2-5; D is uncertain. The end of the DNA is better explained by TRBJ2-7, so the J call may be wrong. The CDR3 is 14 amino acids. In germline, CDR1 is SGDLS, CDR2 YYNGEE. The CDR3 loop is CASSVADSGYEQYF. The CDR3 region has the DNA TGTGCCAGCAGCGTAGCGGATTCCGGCTACGAGCAGTACTTC.

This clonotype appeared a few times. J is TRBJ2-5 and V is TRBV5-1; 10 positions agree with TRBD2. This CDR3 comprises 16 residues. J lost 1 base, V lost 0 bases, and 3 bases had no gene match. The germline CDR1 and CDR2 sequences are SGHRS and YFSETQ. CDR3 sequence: CASSLAVAGGQETQYF. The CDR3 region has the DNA TGCGCCAGCAGCTTGGCGGTAGCGGGAGGCCAAGAGACCCAGTACTTC.

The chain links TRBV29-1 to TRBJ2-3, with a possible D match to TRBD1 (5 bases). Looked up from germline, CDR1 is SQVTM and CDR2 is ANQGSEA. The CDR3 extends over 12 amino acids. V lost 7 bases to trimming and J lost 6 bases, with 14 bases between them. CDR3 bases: TGCAGCGGCAAAGAAGGGGCGGATACGCAGTATTTT. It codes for CSGKEGADTQYF.

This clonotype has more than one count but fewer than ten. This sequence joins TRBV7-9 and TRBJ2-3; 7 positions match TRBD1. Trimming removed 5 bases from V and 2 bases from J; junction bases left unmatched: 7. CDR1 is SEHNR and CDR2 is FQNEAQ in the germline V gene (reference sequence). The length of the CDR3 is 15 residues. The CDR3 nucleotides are TGTGCCAGCAGCCTCCGACAGGGACCCACAGATACGCAGTATTTT. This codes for CASSLRQGPTDTQYF.

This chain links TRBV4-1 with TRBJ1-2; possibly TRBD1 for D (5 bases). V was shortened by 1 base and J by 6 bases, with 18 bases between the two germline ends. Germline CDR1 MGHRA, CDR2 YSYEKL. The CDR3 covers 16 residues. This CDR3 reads CASSQGLSDKGNGYTF. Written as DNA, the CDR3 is TGCGCCAGCAGCCAAGGGTTAAGCGATAAGGGGAATGGCTACACCTTC.

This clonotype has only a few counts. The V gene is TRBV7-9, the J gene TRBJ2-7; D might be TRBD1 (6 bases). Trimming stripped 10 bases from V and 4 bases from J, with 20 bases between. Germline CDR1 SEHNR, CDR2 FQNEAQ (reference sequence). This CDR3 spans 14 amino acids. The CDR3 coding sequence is TGTGCCACCCTAGCCGGGACACAGTTTTACGAGCAGTACTTC. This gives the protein CATLAGTQFYEQYF. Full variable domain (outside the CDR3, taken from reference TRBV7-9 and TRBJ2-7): DTGVSQNPRHKITKRGQNVTFRCDPISEHNRLYWYRQTLGQGPEFLTYFQNEAQLEKSRLLSDRFSAERPKGSFSTLEIQRTEQGDSAMYLCATLAGTQFYEQYFGPGTRLTVT.

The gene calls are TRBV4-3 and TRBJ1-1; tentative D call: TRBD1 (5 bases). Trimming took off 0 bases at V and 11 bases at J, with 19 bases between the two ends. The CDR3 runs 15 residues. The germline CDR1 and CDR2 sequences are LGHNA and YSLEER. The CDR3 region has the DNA TGCGCCAGCAGCCAAGATATTTTGACAGTATTAGGTGCTTTCTTT. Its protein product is CASSQDILTVLGAFF.

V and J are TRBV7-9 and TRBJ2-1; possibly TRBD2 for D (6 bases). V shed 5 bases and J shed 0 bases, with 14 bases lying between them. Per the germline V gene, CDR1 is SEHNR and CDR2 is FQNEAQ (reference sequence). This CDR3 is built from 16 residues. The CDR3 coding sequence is TGTGCCAGCAGCCCACCCGAGGGAGGCTCCTACAATGAGCAGTTCTTC. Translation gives CASSPPEGGSYNEQFF.

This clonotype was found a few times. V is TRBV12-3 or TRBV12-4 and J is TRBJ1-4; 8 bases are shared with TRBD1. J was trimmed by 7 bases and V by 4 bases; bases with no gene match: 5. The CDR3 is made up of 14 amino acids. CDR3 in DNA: TGTGCCAGCAGTTCAGGGGGCTATGGTGAAAAACTGTTTTTT. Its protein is CASSSGGYGEKLFF.

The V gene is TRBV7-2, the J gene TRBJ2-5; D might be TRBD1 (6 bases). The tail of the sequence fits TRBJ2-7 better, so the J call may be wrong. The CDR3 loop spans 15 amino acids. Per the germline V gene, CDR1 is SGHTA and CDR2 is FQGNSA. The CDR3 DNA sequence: TGTGCCAGCAGCTTCTCCAGGGGAACAGCACCCGAGCAGTACTTC. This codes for CASSFSRGTAPEQYF.